This T cell receptor beta chain was sequenced for a study of tissue T cells after allogeneic stem cell transplantation. Broader study findings: TCR repertoires tracked anatomic similarity, regardless of disease or transplant status. Motif-based clustering found tissue-specific repertoire signatures shared across patients, though few clones were shared. Limitations included a small, clinically heterogeneous cohort and limited sampling depth.

Repertoires were generated with immunoSEQ multiplex PCR, while TCRdb's copy carries only in-frame clones and drops some. The sample has about 4,800 clones; 55% to 75% are singletons. Comment on this clone: Its antigen is unknown.

This CDR3 is 15 amino acids long. CDR1 MNHEY and CDR2 SVGAGI come from the germline V gene. Between the trimmed V and J ends, which lost 6 bases and 0 bases, there was a span of 12 bases. This chain connects TRBV6-5 to TRBJ1-5; D is ambiguous. This TCR derives from a female donor older than 55 with lung cancer. Sequences were derived from tissue from the colon, sampled at autopsy. The CDR3 here is CASSRTEDSNQPQHF. Written as DNA, the CDR3 is TGTGCCAGCAGCAGGACTGAAGATAGCAATCAGCCCCAGCATTTT.